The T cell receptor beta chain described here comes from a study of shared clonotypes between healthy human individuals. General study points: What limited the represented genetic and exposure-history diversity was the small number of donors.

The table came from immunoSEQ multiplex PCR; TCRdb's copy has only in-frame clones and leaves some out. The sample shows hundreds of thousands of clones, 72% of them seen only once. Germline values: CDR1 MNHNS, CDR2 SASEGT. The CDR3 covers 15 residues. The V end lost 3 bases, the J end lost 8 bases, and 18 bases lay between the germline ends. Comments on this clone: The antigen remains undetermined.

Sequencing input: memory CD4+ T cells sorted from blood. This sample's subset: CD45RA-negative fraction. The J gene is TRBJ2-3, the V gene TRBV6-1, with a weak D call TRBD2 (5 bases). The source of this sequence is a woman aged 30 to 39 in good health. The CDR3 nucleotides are TGTGCCAGCAGTGATCTGGGCCCCAACCGGGGTACGCAGTATTTT. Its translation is CASSDLGPNRGTQYF.